Shown below are 16 T cell receptor beta chains from a single sample sequenced in a study of post-analysis software for immune sequencing data. Unique molecular identifiers were built into the TCR beta cDNA libraries. One entry per CDR3 protein results from TCRdb running MiXCR on the PCR reads. The sample gives roughly 700,000 distinct CDR3 sequences, about 32% of which show up once; about 0.5% is in the top ten. These TCRs are of unknown antigen specificity. Overall study results and limits: Included in a set of four or five TRBV segments more frequent in patients than controls were TRBV5-6, TRBV5-1 and TRBV20-1.

Sample: blood. These TCRs come from a girl aged 5 to 17 with multiple sclerosis.

This clonotype was observed a single time. This chain connects TRBV19 to TRBJ2-3; D is unclear. V lost 0 bases and J lost 4, with 5 bases in between. Germline lookup yields CDR1 LNHDA and CDR2 SQIVND (reference sequence). The CDR3 consists of 13 residues. CDR3 in DNA: TGTGCCAGTAGTATAGATCTGTCAGATACGCAGTATTTT. It translates to CASSIDLSDTQYF.

This clonotype is a singleton in its sample. This chain links TRBV5-1 with TRBJ1-2, with D uncertain. Germline values: CDR1 SGHRS, CDR2 YFSETQ. Trimming took 5 bases from V and 0 from J, leaving 17 bases between them. The CDR3 totals 16 residues. In DNA form, the CDR3 reads TGCGCCAGCAGATTCGACTGGGCAGCCACTAACTATGGCTACACCTTC. It encodes CASRFDWAATNYGYTF.

The chain is built from TRBV12-3 or TRBV12-4 and TRBJ1-1, with a tentative D call TRBD1 (6 bases). Trimming removed 7 bases at V and 8 bases at J, with 14 bases between. The CDR3 contains 12 residues. Written as DNA, the CDR3 is TGTGCCAGCACCCTGGGGGGGCCGGAAGCTTTCTTT. It translates to CASTLGGPEAFF.

This chain connects TRBV20-1 to TRBJ2-4; no definite D call. Germline assignment: CDR1 DFQATT and CDR2 SNEGSKA (reference sequence). V lost 0 bases, J lost 0 bases, and 12 bases lay in between. The CDR3 is 16 residues long. The CDR3 is CSAREVIGLAKNIQYF. Here the CDR3 DNA reads TGCAGTGCTAGAGAAGTGATAGGGTTAGCCAAAAACATTCAGTACTTC.

The V gene is TRBV6-1, the J gene TRBJ2-2; no clear D gene. Trimming pared 6 bases from V and 6 bases from J, leaving 14 bases between. The CDR3 consists of 14 residues. Germline values: CDR1 MNHNS, CDR2 SASEGT. Written as DNA, the CDR3 is TGTGCCAGCAGCCAAGCGTCCTCGGCCGGGGAGCTGTTTTTT. This codes for CASSQASSAGELFF.

This clonotype was observed a handful of times. This CDR3 is CSARVQGTTGEQYF. The CDR3 DNA reads TGCAGTGCTAGAGTACAGGGGACGACGGGCGAGCAGTACTTC. The gene calls are TRBV20-1 and TRBJ2-7; 7 bases map to TRBD1. V was clipped by 1 base and J by 6 bases; unmatched bases: 9. The CDR3 length is 14 residues. The germline V gene has CDR1 DFQATT and CDR2 SNEGSKA (reference sequence).

The chain uses TRBV27 and TRBJ2-7, with D maybe TRBD1 (6 bases). The ends were cut back, 5 bases at V and 2 bases at J, with 25 bases in the middle. The germline V gene has CDR1 MNHEY and CDR2 SMNVEV (reference sequence). CDR3 length: 18 residues. The CDR3 loop reads CASSDGTPPGGFPYEQYF. The CDR3 region has the DNA TGTGCCAGCAGTGACGGGACACCGCCCGGAGGTTTTCCCTACGAGCAGTACTTC.

The V gene is TRBV14, the J gene TRBJ2-5; TRBD1 is a possible D gene (5 bases). V was clipped by 0 bases and J by 4 bases, with 12 bases between them. The CDR3 sequence is 15 residues long. Per germline, CDR1 SGHDN and CDR2 FVKESK. CDR3 nucleotide sequence: TGTGCCAGCAGCCAAGATTACTTGGGGCTAGAGACCCAGTACTTC. Protein product: CASSQDYLGLETQYF.

The CDR3 region is CASSLVTSGVDTQYF. The CDR3 DNA reads as TGTGCCAGCAGCTTAGTGACTAGCGGGGTAGATACGCAGTATTTT. V is TRBV7-2 and J is TRBJ2-3; 11 bases are shared with TRBD2. This CDR3 has 15 amino acids. Looked up from germline, CDR1 is SGHTA and CDR2 is FQGNSA. V was pared by 1 base and J by 5 bases, with 2 bases of the junction left unmatched.

This clonotype was recorded only once. The V gene is TRBV20-1, the J gene TRBJ2-7; D may be TRBD1 (5 bases). TRBJ2-5 matches the DNA end more closely, so the J call is doubtful. Germline CDR1 and CDR2: DFQATT and SNEGSKA (reference sequence). The CDR3 has 13 amino acids. CDR3 amino acids: CSVSSRAYETQYF. Here the CDR3 DNA reads TGCAGTGTTAGTTCCAGGGCGTATGAGACCCAGTACTTC.

This clonotype was observed a handful of times. The chain carries TRBV7-9 and TRBJ2-5, with D tentatively TRBD2 (5 bases). CDR1 is SEHNR and CDR2 is FQNEAQ in the germline V gene (reference sequence). V lost 7 bases to trimming and J lost 4 bases, with 13 bases between them. This CDR3 region has 13 residues. Here the CDR3 reads CASNSDSGETQYF. CDR3 nucleotides: TGTGCCAGCAACTCGGACTCAGGAGAGACCCAGTACTTC. Looking up the rest from reference TRBV7-9 and TRBJ2-5 gives the full variable domain: DTGVSQNPRHKITKRGQNVTFRCDPISEHNRLYWYRQTLGQGPEFLTYFQNEAQLEKSRLLSDRFSAERPKGSFSTLEIQRTEQGDSAMYLCASNSDSGETQYFGPGTRLLVL.

This clonotype has a handful of counts. The rearrangement joins TRBV7-2 to TRBJ2-3; D may correspond to TRBD1 or TRBD2 (7 bases each). In germline, CDR1 is SGHTA, CDR2 FQGNSA. V dropped 1 base and J dropped 5 bases, with 13 bases sitting between them. The CDR3 has 15 residues. The CDR3 here is CASSLGAGGVDTQYF. Written as DNA, the CDR3 is TGTGCCAGCAGCTTAGGGGCAGGGGGGGTAGATACGCAGTATTTT. Looking up the rest from reference TRBV7-2 and TRBJ2-3 gives the full variable domain: GAGVSQSPSNKVTEKGKDVELRCDPISGHTALYWYRQSLGQGLEFLIYFQGNSAPDKSGLPSDRFSAERTGGSVSTLTIQRTQQEDSAVYLCASSLGAGGVDTQYFGPGTRLTVL.

The chain recombines TRBV5-1 with TRBJ2-3; either TRBD1 or TRBD2 may supply D (6 bases each). The CDR3 covers 14 residues. In germline, CDR1 is SGHRS, CDR2 YFSETQ. Trimming cost V 4 bases and J 6 bases, with 15 bases left between them. CDR3 DNA sequence: TGCGCCAGCAGCCCGCTCGGGGGCGAGGATACGCAGTATTTT. Translation: CASSPLGGEDTQYF.

The chain has TRBV7-2 and TRBJ2-3; D might be TRBD1 (6 bases). This CDR3 region has 14 residues. Trimming took 5 bases from V and 2 from J, leaving 11 bases between them. Germline loops: CDR1 SGHTA, CDR2 FQGNSA. The CDR3 region is CASSIGQHTDTQYF. In DNA, the CDR3 is TGTGCCAGCAGCATCGGACAGCACACAGATACGCAGTATTTT.

V is TRBV18 and J is TRBJ2-5; D unresolved. V was pared by 1 base and J by 2 bases, with 14 bases between. This CDR3 has 16 residues. Germline CDR1 and CDR2: KGHSH and LQKENI. CDR3 bases: TGTGCCAGCTCACCACTAGGCCCCCCGAGGCAAGAGACCCAGTACTTC. It encodes CASSPLGPPRQETQYF.

V usage is TRBV6-5 and J usage is TRBJ2-2; tentatively, D is TRBD2 (5 bases). Looked up from germline, CDR1 is MNHEY and CDR2 is SVGAGI. The CDR3 spans 14 residues. V lost 1 base, J lost 5 bases, and 8 bases lay in between. For the CDR3, the DNA is TGTGCCAGCAGTTACTATCGGGGAACCGGGGAGCTGTTTTTT. This encodes CASSYYRGTGELFF.